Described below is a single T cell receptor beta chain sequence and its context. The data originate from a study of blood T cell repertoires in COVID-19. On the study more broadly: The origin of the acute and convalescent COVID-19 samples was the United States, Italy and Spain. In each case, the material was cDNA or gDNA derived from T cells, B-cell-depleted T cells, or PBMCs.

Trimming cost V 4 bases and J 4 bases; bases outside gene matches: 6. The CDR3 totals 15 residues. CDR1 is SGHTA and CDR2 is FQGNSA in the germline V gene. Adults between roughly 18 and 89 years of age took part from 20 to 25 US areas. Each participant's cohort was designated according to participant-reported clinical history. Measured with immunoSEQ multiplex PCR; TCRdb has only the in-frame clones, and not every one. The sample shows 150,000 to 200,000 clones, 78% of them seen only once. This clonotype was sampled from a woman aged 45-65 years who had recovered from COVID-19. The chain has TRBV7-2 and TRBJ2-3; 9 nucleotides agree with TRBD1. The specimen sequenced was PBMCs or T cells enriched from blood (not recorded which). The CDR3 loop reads CASSWRQGGADTQYF. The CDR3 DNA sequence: TGTGCCAGCAGCTGGAGACAGGGGGGGGCAGATACGCAGTATTTT. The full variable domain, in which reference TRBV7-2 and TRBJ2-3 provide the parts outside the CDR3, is GAGVSQSPSNKVTEKGKDVELRCDPISGHTALYWYRQSLGQGLEFLIYFQGNSAPDKSGLPSDRFSAERTGGSVSTLTIQRTQQEDSAVYLCASSWRQGGADTQYFGPGTRLTVL.